One sample yielded the 25 T cell receptor beta chains listed below, sequenced in a study of cytomegalovirus exposure and HLA in healthy donors. 60 Vbeta and 13 Jbeta primers were used in PCR. Measured with immunoSEQ multiplex PCR; TCRdb has only the in-frame clones, and not every one. The sample has about 180,000 clones; around 84% are singletons. The sample was PBMCs. The receptors here all came from a girl aged 2 to 9 in good health and CMV-seropositive.

The V gene is TRBV5-6, the J gene TRBJ2-1; 7 positions agree with TRBD2. Looked up from germline, CDR1 is SGHDT and CDR2 is YYEEEE. V trimming: 0 bases; J trimming: 5 bases; junction bases outside the gene matches: 5. The CDR3 loop spans 15 amino acids. The CDR3 is CASSLAGTTNNEQFF. The CDR3 nucleotides are TGTGCCAGCAGCTTGGCCGGGACTACCAACAATGAGCAGTTCTTC.

The chain recombines TRBV10-3 with TRBJ1-2; 8 nucleotides match TRBD1. The germline CDR1 and CDR2 sequences are ENHRY and SYGVKD. J lost 4 bases, V lost 7 bases, and 11 bases had no gene match. The CDR3 covers 15 residues. DNA for the CDR3: TGTGCCATCACTCCGGGACAGGCGTATCCCTATGGCTACACCTTC. Protein product: CAITPGQAYPYGYTF.

This clone was seen once. This chain links TRBV11-2 with TRBJ2-7; 12 bases agree with TRBD2. This CDR3 is 16 amino acids long. Germline lookup yields CDR1 SGHAT and CDR2 FQNNGV. The V gene end was trimmed by 3 bases and the J gene end by 7 bases; junction bases not matched to a gene: 10. CDR3 bases: TGTGCCAGCAGCTTCAGGCTAGCGGGAGGGCCGGGAGAGCAGTACTTC. Encoded protein: CASSFRLAGGPGEQYF.

Comments on this clone: The junction does not match germline at one end; this may be a read error. The rearrangement uses TRBV19 and TRBJ2-7; tentative D call: TRBD1 (7 bases). Germline V lookup: CDR1 LNHDA, CDR2 SQIVND (reference sequence). This CDR3 is built from 13 residues. The CDR3 DNA reads TGTACCAGTTCGGGGGACAGCTCCTACGAGCAGTACTTC. This sequence encodes CTSSGDSSYEQYF.

V gene TRBV6-5 combines with J gene TRBJ1-3; TRBD1 is a possible D gene (5 bases). V lost 0 bases and J 4 bases, leaving 13 bases between the germline ends. Germline assignment: CDR1 MNHEY and CDR2 SVGAGI. The CDR3 is made up of 16 amino acids. CDR3 sequence: CASSYSSRVSGNTIYF. In nucleotides, the CDR3 is TGTGCCAGCAGTTACTCGAGCAGGGTTTCGGGAAACACCATATATTTT.

This rearrangement joins TRBV14 to TRBJ2-3; D is ambiguous. The V gene lost 1 base and the J gene lost 4 bases, with 6 bases spanning the gap. Germline V gene lookup returns CDR1 SGHDN and CDR2 FVKESK. The CDR3 totals 13 residues. The chain's CDR3 is CASSQVAADTQYF. The CDR3 region has the DNA TGTGCCAGCAGCCAAGTAGCTGCAGATACGCAGTATTTT.

The V gene is TRBV5-1, the J gene TRBJ2-1; 8 bases match TRBD1. The CDR3 contains 15 residues. Trimming cost V 1 base and J 5 bases; bases outside gene matches: 5. The germline V gene has CDR1 SGHRS and CDR2 YFSETQ. The CDR3 region has the DNA TGCGCCAGCAGCTTGCGACAGGGGTTAAACAATGAGCAGTTCTTC. Protein product: CASSLRQGLNNEQFF. The complete variable domain, with remaining parts taken from reference TRBV5-1 and TRBJ2-1, reads KAGVTQTPRYLIKTRGQQVTLSCSPISGHRSVSWYQQTPGQGLQFLFEYFSETQRNKGNFPGRFSGRQFSNSRSEMNVSTLELGDSALYLCASSLRQGLNNEQFFGPGTRLTVL.

The genes are TRBV16 and TRBJ2-7; maybe TRBD2 (6 bases). The CDR3 loop spans 13 amino acids. Trimming removed 3 bases from V and 2 bases from J, with 8 bases in between. CDR1 KGHSY and CDR2 FQNENV come from the germline V gene. CDR3 residues: CASSQRTTYEQYF. In DNA form, the CDR3 reads TGTGCCAGCAGCCAGAGGACTACCTACGAGCAGTACTTC.

Comment on this clone: One junction end disagrees with the germline gene, perhaps due to a read error. This chain links TRBV7-2 with TRBJ2-1; 10 bases map to TRBD2. This CDR3 is 15 amino acids long. In germline, CDR1 is SGHTA, CDR2 FQGNSA. CDR3 nucleotide sequence: TGTGCCAGCAGCCTAGCGGGAGAGTCCTACAATGAGCAGTTCTTC. It translates to CASSLAGESYNEQFF.

The chain combines TRBV4-1 with TRBJ2-3, with D tentatively TRBD2 (5 bases). CDR3 length: 14 residues. V dropped 1 base and J dropped 6 bases, with 11 bases sitting between them. Germline CDR1 reads MGHRA; CDR2 reads YSYEKL. The CDR3 loop reads CASSQAAKRDTQYF. The CDR3, as DNA: TGCGCCAGCAGCCAAGCAGCTAAGCGGGATACGCAGTATTTT.

The rearrangement uses TRBV4-1 and TRBJ2-4; possible D gene TRBD2, 6 bases. Trimming shortened V by 4 bases and J by 7 bases, and 20 bases separated the two germline ends. The CDR3 is 16 residues long. Per the germline V gene, CDR1 is MGHRA and CDR2 is YSYEKL. CDR3 sequence reads: CASSPQTRGSTNIQYF. CDR3 nucleotides: TGCGCCAGCAGCCCACAAACCCGGGGGAGTACGAACATTCAGTACTTC.

The rearrangement joins TRBV4-2 to TRBJ2-5; 9 positions match TRBD2. J was trimmed by 1 base and V by 1 base; bases with no gene match: 4. The CDR3 spans 16 residues. The V gene's germline CDR1 is LGHNA and CDR2 YNFKEQ. CDR3 amino acids: CASSQVTAGGQETQYF. The DNA of the CDR3 is TGTGCCAGCAGCCAAGTTACAGCGGGAGGCCAAGAGACCCAGTACTTC.

The chain carries TRBV18 and TRBJ2-6; TRBD1 matches at 7 bases. Trimming at V came to 4 bases and at J to 0 bases, leaving 0 bases not matched to a gene. The CDR3 has 15 residues. Germline values: CDR1 KGHSH, CDR2 LQKENI. CDR3 amino acids: CASSRQGSGANVLTF. CDR3 coding DNA: TGTGCCAGCTCACGACAGGGCTCTGGGGCCAACGTCCTGACTTTC. The whole variable domain, remainder taken from reference TRBV18 and TRBJ2-6, is NAGVMQNPRHLVRRRGQEARLRCSPMKGHSHVYWYRQLPEEGLKFMVYLQKENIIDESGMPKERFSAEFPKEGPSILRIQQVVRGDSAAYFCASSRQGSGANVLTFGAGSRLTVL.

The V and J genes are TRBV5-1 and TRBJ1-1; 8 nucleotides agree with TRBD1. Germline CDR1 reads SGHRS; CDR2 reads YFSETQ. Trimming cost V 0 bases and J 1 base; bases outside gene matches: 29. This CDR3 is 24 amino acids long. The CDR3 loop reads CASSLVTIRTGRWGIPEANTEAFF. The CDR3 nucleotides read TGCGCCAGCAGCTTGGTCACCATACGGACAGGGAGGTGGGGGATTCCTGAAGCGAACACTGAAGCTTTCTTT.

The table lists this clone with a count of one. This chain links TRBV11-3 with TRBJ2-3; TRBD1 is a possible D gene (5 bases). CDR1 SGHNT and CDR2 YENEEA come from the germline V gene. The CDR3 has 17 amino acids. Deletions cut 0 bases from V and 2 bases from J, with 15 bases between. CDR3 sequence: CASSLDNSGIPTDTQYF. The CDR3 DNA is TGTGCCAGCAGCTTAGATAATTCAGGGATTCCCACAGATACGCAGTATTTT.

This clone was recorded only once. The genes are TRBV6-1 and TRBJ2-3, with D tentatively TRBD2 (6 bases). Deletions cut 0 bases from V and 0 bases from J, with 25 bases between. CDR1 and CDR2 from the germline V gene are MNHNS and SASEGT. There are 21 residues in the CDR3. The CDR3 protein is CASSEADYQISTITSTDTQYF. The CDR3 bases are TGTGCCAGCAGTGAAGCGGACTACCAAATTAGTACCATTACTAGCACAGATACGCAGTATTTT.

CDR3 loop: CASSKERVPSYEQYF. The CDR3 coding sequence is TGTGCCAGCAGCAAAGAGCGGGTCCCCTCCTACGAGCAGTACTTC. V and J are TRBV21-1 and TRBJ2-7; the table's D gene call, TRBD2, was not cross checked with the DNA. TRBV21-1 is labeled a pseudogene. The CDR3 runs 15 residues.

This chain links TRBV19 with TRBJ2-7, with 8 bases aligning to TRBD1. The CDR3 has 15 residues. V shed 10 bases and J 2 bases; nucleotides not matched to a gene: 13. In germline, CDR1 is LNHDA, CDR2 SQIVND (reference sequence). The CDR3 spells CATTSAGGQTYEQYF. The CDR3 nucleotides read TGTGCCACCACCTCGGCAGGGGGCCAAACCTACGAGCAGTACTTC.

The chain joins TRBV30 to TRBJ1-5; D possibly corresponds to TRBD1 (6 bases). Germline CDR1 and CDR2: GTSNPN and SVGIG (reference sequence). Trimming removed 2 bases at V and 2 bases at J, with 13 bases between. The CDR3 sequence is 15 residues long. The CDR3 sequence is CAWSTTGIRNQPQHF. The DNA for the CDR3 is TGTGCCTGGAGTACCACAGGGATACGCAATCAGCCCCAGCATTTT.

This clone was counted only a few times. V is TRBV7-6 and J is TRBJ2-7, with 8 bases aligning to TRBD1. Germline CDR1 is SGHVS and CDR2 is FNYEAQ. Trimming cost V 10 bases and J 6 bases; bases outside gene matches: 8. The CDR3 runs to 12 residues. Here the CDR3 DNA reads TGTGCCACCAGGGGGCTAGTTGGCGAGCAGTACTTC. Its translation is CATRGLVGEQYF.

This chain joins TRBV27 and TRBJ2-2, with 10 positions matching TRBD1. Germline trimming cut 6 bases from V and 8 bases from J; bases unmatched to any gene: 18. Germline V gene lookup returns CDR1 MNHEY and CDR2 SMNVEV (reference sequence). CDR3 length: 18 amino acids. Here the CDR3 DNA reads TGTGCCAGCAGCCTCCAGACAGGGGGCGCGCTCGTTTGGGGGGAGCTGTTTTTT. Its translation is CASSLQTGGALVWGELFF.

The chain uses TRBV7-9 and TRBJ1-1, with 8 bases identical to TRBD1. The CDR3 sequence is 17 residues long. Per germline, CDR1 SEHNR and CDR2 FQNEAQ (reference sequence). V shed 5 bases and J 0 bases; nucleotides not matched to a gene: 11. CDR3 residues: CASSPHTGGALNTEAFF. The CDR3 DNA reads TGTGCCAGCAGCCCTCACACAGGGGGTGCCTTGAACACTGAAGCTTTCTTT.

The J gene is TRBJ2-5, the V gene TRBV2, with 9 bases aligning to TRBD2. The better agreement between TRBJ2-7 and the DNA end casts doubt on the J call. The germline V gene has CDR1 SNHLY and CDR2 FYNNEI. This CDR3 has 15 amino acids. The CDR3 loop is CASSEGAGGSYEQYF. The CDR3 coding sequence is TGTGCCAGCAGTGAAGGAGCGGGAGGCTCCTACGAGCAGTACTTC.

This chain joins TRBV2 and TRBJ1-1, with 11 nucleotides matching TRBD1. This CDR3 is 14 amino acids long. Trimming removed 5 bases from V and 8 bases from J; junction bases left unmatched: 7. The V gene's germline CDR1 is SNHLY and CDR2 FYNNEI. CDR3 nucleotides: TGTGCCAGCAGTTGGACAGGGGGCGTACGAGAAGCTTTCTTT. Protein sequence: CASSWTGGVREAFF. The variable domain in full, completed from reference TRBV2 and TRBJ1-1, reads EPEVTQTPSHQVTQMGQEVILRCVPISNHLYFYWYRQILGQKVEFLVSFYNNEISEKSEIFDDQFSVERPDGSNFTLKIRSTKLEDSAMYFCASSWTGGVREAFFGQGTRLTVV.

The table lists this clone with a count of one. CDR3 sequence (DNA): TGTGCCTGGAGTTGGCGGAGCAATCAGCCCCAGCATTTT. Translation: CAWSWRSNQPQHF. V is TRBV30 and J is TRBJ1-5; D gene ambiguous. V was clipped by 2 bases and J by 1 base, with 6 bases between them. Germline V gene data show CDR1 as GTSNPN and CDR2 as SVGIG (reference sequence). The CDR3 has 13 amino acids.